The next 5 T cell receptor beta chains were all read from a single sample in a study of T cells in Graves' hyperthyroidism and ophthalmopathy. RNA transcripts were the template for amplifying TCR beta CDR3 regions. First-round RT-PCR of the TCR CDR3 relied on the HTBI primer set. TCRdb reanalysed the multiplex PCR reads using MiXCR and keeps one entry per CDR3 protein. The table lists 240,000 or so distinct CDR3 sequences, roughly 17% of them singletons. The sequenced sample was blood. Every receptor here comes from a woman aged 18-29 years with Graves' ophthalmopathy.

This clonotype appeared many times. The chain links TRBV4-3 to TRBJ2-5; 8 bases are shared with TRBD2. The V and J ends lost 4 bases and 5 bases, in that order; junction bases with no gene match: 6. There are 14 residues in the CDR3. Looked up from germline, CDR1 is LGHNA and CDR2 is YSLEER. CDR3 loop: CASSPGGGQETQYF. The DNA of the CDR3 is TGCGCCAGCAGCCCCGGCGGGGGGCAGGAGACCCAGTACTTC.

This clonotype was found many times. This chain uses TRBV20-1 with TRBJ2-3, with TRBD2 matching 8 bases. Trimming cost V 6 bases and J 7 bases; bases outside gene matches: 12. The CDR3 covers 14 residues. In germline, CDR1 is DFQATT, CDR2 SNEGSKA (reference sequence). CDR3 coding DNA: TGCAGTGCCCGGGGGAGCGGGGGTGGATATACGCAGTATTTT. Its protein is CSARGSGGGYTQYF.

On this clonotype itself: This could be a read error, since a much larger clone is one nucleotide away. The V call is TRBV20-1, the J call TRBJ2-5, with TRBD1 identical over 8 bases. The CDR3 spans 13 residues. V lost 3 bases to trimming and J lost 11 bases; unmatched junction nucleotides: 11. Germline assignment: CDR1 DFQATT and CDR2 SNEGSKA (reference sequence). CDR3 nucleotide sequence: TGCAGTGCTAGGGTCGGGGCAGGGGGCAATCAGTACTTC. It is translated as CSARVGAGGNQYF.

In this sample, this clonotype turned up many times. The chain couples TRBV7-8 to TRBJ1-2; 7 bases agree with TRBD1. Per the germline V gene, CDR1 is SGHVS and CDR2 is FQNEAQ. With V trimmed by 4 bases and J by 5 bases, 7 bases remained unmatched. The CDR3 consists of 14 residues. The CDR3, as DNA: TGTGCCAGCAGCTCCGGGGGACAGAGTTATGGCTACACCTTC. Amino acid sequence: CASSSGGQSYGYTF.

V and J are TRBV7-9 and TRBJ1-2, with a weak D call TRBD1 (6 bases). The CDR3 spans 15 residues. Germline CDR1 SEHNR, CDR2 FQNEAQ (reference sequence). The V and J ends lost 5 bases and 0 bases respectively, with 13 bases between them. This CDR3 reads CASSASGTSNYGYTF. The CDR3 DNA follows: TGTGCCAGCAGCGCTTCCGGGACATCTAACTATGGCTACACCTTC.